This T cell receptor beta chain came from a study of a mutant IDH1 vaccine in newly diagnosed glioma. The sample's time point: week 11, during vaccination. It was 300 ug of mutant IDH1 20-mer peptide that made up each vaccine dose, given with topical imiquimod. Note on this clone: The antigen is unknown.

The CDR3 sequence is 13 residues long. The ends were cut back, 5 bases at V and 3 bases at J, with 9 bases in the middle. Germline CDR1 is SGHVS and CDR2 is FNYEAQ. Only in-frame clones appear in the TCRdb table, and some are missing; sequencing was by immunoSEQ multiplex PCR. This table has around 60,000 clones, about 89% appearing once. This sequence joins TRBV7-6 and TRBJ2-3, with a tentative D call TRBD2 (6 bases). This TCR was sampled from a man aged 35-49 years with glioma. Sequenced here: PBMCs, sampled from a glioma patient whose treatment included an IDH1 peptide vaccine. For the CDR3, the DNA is TGTGCCAGCAGCATGACTAGAACAGATACGCAGTATTTT. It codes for CASSMTRTDTQYF.